This T cell receptor beta chain was identified in a study of T-cell reconstitution after alpha-beta-depleted transplantation in children. Germline V CDR1 and CDR2: SGHVS, FNYEAQ. The V and J ends lost 7 bases and 1 base, in that order; junction bases with no gene match: 8. The CDR3 sequence is 16 residues long. General study findings and limits: T-cell numbers and diversity one year post-transplant derived largely from freshly generated T cells. Two months or so post-transplant, alpha-beta T cells reportedly derived from several hundred expanded graft clones.

Unique molecular identifiers were used in preparing the TCRbeta library. TCRdb itself ran the PCR reads through MiXCR, one entry per CDR3 protein. The sample shows nearly 250,000 distinct CDR3 sequences, roughly 7.7% of them seen only once. With regard to this clonotype: What it binds is unknown.

Sample: PBMCs, mostly from graft donor cells, taken 180 days after TCRalphabeta/CD19-depleted stem cell transplant. This TCR was recovered from a male patient aged 5 to 17 who had a stem cell transplant for acute lymphoblastic leukemia, so the T cells may come from the graft donor. V and J are TRBV7-6 and TRBJ2-2; 8 bases line up with TRBD2. CDR3 loop: CASTSTGGMNTGELFF. The CDR3 nucleotides are TGTGCCAGCACCTCAACGGGGGGGATGAACACCGGGGAGCTGTTTTTT.